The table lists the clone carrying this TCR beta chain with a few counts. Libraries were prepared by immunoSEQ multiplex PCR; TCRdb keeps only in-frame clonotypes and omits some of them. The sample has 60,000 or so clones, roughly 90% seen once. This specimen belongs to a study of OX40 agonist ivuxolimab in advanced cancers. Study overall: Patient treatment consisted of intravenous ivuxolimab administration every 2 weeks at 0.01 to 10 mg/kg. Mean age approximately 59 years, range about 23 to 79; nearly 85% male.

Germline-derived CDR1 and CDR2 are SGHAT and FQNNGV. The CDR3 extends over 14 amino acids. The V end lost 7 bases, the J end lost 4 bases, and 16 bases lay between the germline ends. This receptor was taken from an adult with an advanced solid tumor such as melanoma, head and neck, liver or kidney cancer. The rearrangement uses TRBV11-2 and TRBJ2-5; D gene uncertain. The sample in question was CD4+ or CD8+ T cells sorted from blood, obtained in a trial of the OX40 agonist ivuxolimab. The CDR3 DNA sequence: TGTGCCAGCATGGGGAAAAGTTGGCGAGAGACCCAGTACTTC. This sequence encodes CASMGKSWRETQYF.